This TCR beta chain came from a study of sequential checkpoint blockade in melanoma. Study information: Arm A got nivolumab then ipilimumab; arm B the reverse, 1:1. Maintenance nivolumab came after either treatment sequence.

Deletions cut 0 bases from V and 7 bases from J, with 11 bases between. The germline V gene has CDR1 SGDLS and CDR2 YYNGEE. The CDR3 spans 13 residues. Data came from immunoSEQ multiplex PCR; TCRdb stores just in-frame clones and leaves some out. The data show some 18,000 clones, 80% seen once. Specified treatment: randomized to nivolumab then ipilimumab (arm A) or the reverse (arm B). Sorted cells were live CD3+CD8+, lacking CD19 and CD56, from PBMCs. The specimen comprised CD8+ T cells sorted from blood (inferred from file names), sampled from a patient given nivolumab and ipilimumab in sequence. The clonotype originates from a human donor with melanoma. The chain combines TRBV9 with TRBJ2-7; maybe TRBD2 (6 bases). CDR3 protein: CASSVADSGEQYF. CDR3 bases: TGTGCCAGCAGCGTAGCTGACAGCGGGGAGCAGTACTTC.